Sequencing of this T cell receptor beta chain was carried out in a study of CD8 T cells in Susac syndrome. cDNA came from about 0.46 to 1 ug RNA primed by random hexamers. TCR beta CDR3 was amplified by immunoSEQ multiplex PCR. This amplification extended across 54 Vbeta and 13 Jbeta segments. TCRdb ran MiXCR on the immunoSEQ multiplex PCR reads and lists one entry per CDR3 protein. Of 150,000 to 200,000 distinct CDR3 sequences listed, approximately 90% are singletons. This clonotype originated in a human donor in good health. Source material: CD4+ T cells from PBMCs.

The CDR3, as DNA: TGTGCCAGCTCACTCCTAGCGGGAGAAAACTACAATGAGCAGTTCTTC. Its translation: CASSLLAGENYNEQFF. The chain carries TRBV18 and TRBJ2-1; 10 positions match TRBD2. With 4 bases clipped from V and 3 bases from J, the junction kept 6 bases outside the gene matches. CDR1 and CDR2 (germline): KGHSH, LQKENI. The CDR3 covers 16 residues.